This T cell receptor beta chain derives from a study of blood T cell repertoires in COVID-19. Study overall: From T cells, B-cell-depleted T cells, or PBMCs came the material, which was cDNA or gDNA.

All enrollees were roughly 18 to 89 years old and from approximately 25 US areas. Which cohort a participant joined came from the clinical history participants gave. Trimming took off 8 bases at V and 3 bases at J, with 16 bases between the two ends. Germline lookup yields CDR1 WSHSY and CDR2 SAAADI. This CDR3 comprises 14 residues. In the original processing: From reference gene primer amplification, estimates of nucleated cell counts were derived. Generated by immunoSEQ multiplex PCR, the TCRdb table keeps only in-frame clones and is missing some. For V, J and clone size, that table is used; D and trimming come from the DNA. The sample lists about 260,000 clones, about 88% occurring once. This clone was seen a few times.

The rearrangement joins TRBV10-2 to TRBJ1-1; a possible D gene is TRBD1 (5 bases). The source material was PBMCs or T cells enriched from blood (not recorded which). The clonotype was recovered from a man aged 25 to 40 with acute COVID-19. The CDR3, as DNA: TGCGCCAGCGGCCCCGGGGGGGTTGACACTGAAGCTTTCTTT. This gives the protein CASGPGGVDTEAFF.